What follows are 19 T cell receptor beta chains derived from one specimen sequenced in a study of T-cell reconstitution after alpha-beta-depleted transplantation in children (dated by TCRdb to 2016 to 2017). Receptor libraries were prepared by PCR. Sequenced on an Illumina HiSeq 2500. TCR libraries were prepared with molecular barcoding, using unique molecular identifiers to normalize TCRbeta repertoire quantification. TCRdb itself trimmed the public reads at Q25 with fastp, ran MiXCR and retained productive beta chains. CDR3 protein duplicates are merged, each entry listing the most common genes and DNA. Here the sample has roughly 220,000 distinct CDR3 sequences; around 9.2% occur a single time. Of the sample, roughly a third is held by the ten largest clones. The treatment or condition label here, explained by the study, means: allogeneic hematopoietic cell transplantation with graft depleted of TCRalphabeta T cells and CD19 B cells.

The sequences come from PBMCs, mostly from graft donor cells, collected 360 days after TCRalphabeta/CD19-depleted stem cell transplant. The receptors originated from a male patient aged 2 to 10 who had a stem cell transplant for acute myeloid leukemia, so the T cells may come from the graft donor.

This clonotype was seen a handful of times. This chain's CDR3 is CASSPDFGVFHEQYF. Written as DNA, the CDR3 is TGTGCCAGCTCACCAGACTTCGGGGTATTCCACGAGCAGTACTTC. This sequence joins TRBV18 and TRBJ2-7; a weak D match, TRBD2 (5 bases). V gave up 2 bases and J gave up 5 bases, with 16 bases separating them. CDR3 length: 15 amino acids. Germline-derived CDR1 and CDR2 are KGHSH and LQKENI.

This clonotype was detected many times. The rearrangement uses TRBV12-3 or TRBV12-4 and TRBJ1-2; D remains unclear. V was clipped by 10 bases and J by 0 bases, with 6 bases between them. This CDR3 is 11 amino acids long. CDR3 nucleotide sequence: TGTGCCACCGGGTCTAACTATGGCTACACCTTC. It specifies CATGSNYGYTF.

This clonotype was seen repeatedly, ten times or more. This chain joins TRBV18 and TRBJ2-1; 12 bases fit TRBD2. CDR3 size: 16 residues. Germline V gene sequence: CDR1 KGHSH, CDR2 LQKENI. Trimming took 6 bases from V and 3 from J; bases not matched to a gene: 6. The CDR3 DNA reads as TGTGCCAGCTCTCGTAGACTAGCGGGAGACTACAATGAGCAGTTCTTC. Protein sequence: CASSRRLAGDYNEQFF.

This clonotype was seen a few times. The chain has TRBV7-2 and TRBJ2-1; D possibly matches TRBD1 or TRBD2 (6 bases each). CDR1 SGHTA and CDR2 FQGNSA come from the germline V gene. V shed 1 base and J shed 7 bases, with 11 bases lying between them. The CDR3 totals 14 residues. The CDR3 bases are TGTGCCAGCAGCTTAGGAGGGGGGAGTAATGAGCAGTTCTTC. Translating gives CASSLGGGSNEQFF.

The rearrangement joins TRBV4-1 to TRBJ2-7; D ambiguous. This CDR3 is built from 16 residues. V was pared by 0 bases and J by 2 bases, with 14 bases between. From germline, CDR1 is MGHRA and CDR2 YSYEKL. Here the CDR3 DNA reads TGCGCCAGCAGCCAAGAGCCGTTGGCAGATACCTACGAGCAGTACTTC. It specifies CASSQEPLADTYEQYF.

This clonotype was observed at least ten times. The chain has TRBV12-3 or TRBV12-4 and TRBJ2-2; 11 nucleotides align to TRBD2. With 6 bases clipped from V and 6 bases from J, the junction kept 3 bases outside the gene matches. This CDR3 region has 14 residues. The CDR3 DNA reads as TGTGCCAGCAGGGGACTAGCGGCTTCCGGGGAGCTGTTTTTT. Translation: CASRGLAASGELFF.

V gene TRBV20-1 combines with J gene TRBJ2-7; D is undetermined. V lost 3 bases to trimming and J lost 3 bases, with 15 bases between them. Germline loops: CDR1 DFQATT, CDR2 SNEGSKA (reference sequence). This CDR3 is built from 14 residues. CDR3 DNA sequence: TGCAGTGCTAGGAGAGTCTCAAAGTACTACGAGCAGTACTTC. As protein: CSARRVSKYYEQYF.

V gene TRBV20-1 combines with J gene TRBJ2-5; D unresolved. CDR3 length equals 11 residues. V gave up 6 bases and J gave up 4 bases, with 9 bases separating them. Germline CDR1 reads DFQATT; CDR2 reads SNEGSKA (reference sequence). The CDR3 is CSAPERETQYF. DNA of the CDR3: TGCAGTGCCCCGGAAAGAGAGACCCAGTACTTC.

This sequence joins TRBV10-2 and TRBJ2-3; 8 bases match TRBD2. The CDR3 has 13 residues. The V and J ends lost 6 bases and 1 base, in that order; junction bases with no gene match: 0. In germline, CDR1 is WSHSY, CDR2 SAAADI. Here the CDR3 DNA reads TGCGCCAGCAGGCGGGAGGGCACAGATACGCAGTATTTT. Protein product: CASRREGTDTQYF.

This chain connects TRBV12-3 or TRBV12-4 to TRBJ1-5; D is ambiguous. CDR3 length equals 15 residues. Trimming pared 2 bases from V and 2 bases from J, leaving 10 bases between. The CDR3 sequence: CASSLFARGNQPQHF. The DNA of the CDR3 is TGTGCCAGCAGTTTATTTGCGAGGGGCAATCAGCCCCAGCATTTT.

The CDR3 here is CASAESRWTSYEQYF. Here the CDR3 DNA reads TGCGCCAGCGCCGAATCGAGGTGGACCTCCTACGAGCAGTACTTC. J is TRBJ2-7 and V is TRBV5-1; D is ambiguous. The CDR3 covers 15 residues. V lost 7 bases and J 0 bases, leaving 17 bases between the germline ends. Looked up from germline, CDR1 is SGHRS and CDR2 is YFSETQ.

This clonotype was recorded a few times. The chain recombines TRBV3-1 with TRBJ2-7; D possibly corresponds to TRBD2 (5 bases). This CDR3 has 13 residues. Trimming removed 1 base from V and 7 bases from J, with 11 bases in between. Germline V gene data show CDR1 as LGHDT and CDR2 as YNNKEL (reference sequence). The CDR3 DNA sequence: TGTGCCAGCAGCCAAGTTCGGGGAAGTGAGCAGTACGTC. Encoded protein: CASSQVRGSEQYV.

This clonotype was seen repeatedly, ten times or more. This chain joins TRBV6-1 and TRBJ1-4; unclear D gene. V dropped 4 bases and J dropped 3 bases, with 12 bases sitting between them. This CDR3 has 15 amino acids. In germline, CDR1 is MNHNS, CDR2 SASEGT. CDR3 region: CASSVTGPPNEKLFF. Here the CDR3 DNA reads TGTGCCAGCAGTGTAACCGGGCCTCCTAATGAAAAACTGTTTTTT.

The sample holds many counts of this clonotype. This sequence joins TRBV20-1 and TRBJ1-3; 7 positions match TRBD1. The CDR3 contains 15 residues. The germline V gene encodes CDR1 DFQATT and CDR2 SNEGSKA (reference sequence). V shed 0 bases, J shed 3 bases, and the junction held 5 bases outside the gene matches. Written as DNA, the CDR3 is TGCAGTGCTAGAGAGGGGGGGACAGTTGGAAACACCATATATTTT. It encodes CSAREGGTVGNTIYF.

This clonotype was counted between two and nine times. The CDR3 loop is CASSFANTEAFF. CDR3 in DNA: TGTGCCAGCAGCTTTGCAAACACTGAAGCTTTCTTT. The chain combines TRBV5-4 with TRBJ1-1, with D hard to call. The ends were cut back, 2 bases at V and 2 bases at J, with 4 bases in the middle. This CDR3 is built from 12 residues. Germline V CDR1 and CDR2: SGHNT, YYREEE (reference sequence).

This clonotype was detected ten times or more. The chain carries TRBV5-1 and TRBJ2-2, with 9 positions matching TRBD1. Germline lookup yields CDR1 SGHRS and CDR2 YFSETQ. The J segment lost 9 bases and the V segment lost 2 bases, leaving 8 bases of the junction unmatched. This CDR3 spans 15 amino acids. Here the CDR3 reads CASSFDHRGLWELFF. The CDR3 DNA follows: TGCGCCAGCAGCTTCGATCACAGGGGGCTGTGGGAGCTGTTTTTT.

The sample holds a few counts of this clonotype. The CDR3 DNA reads as TGTGCCAGCAGTTTCGGAGTAGGGACTCGGGGGAGGTATGAGCAGTTCTTC. Translating it yields CASSFGVGTRGRYEQFF. The chain couples TRBV28 to TRBJ2-1, with D possibly being TRBD2 (6 bases). Trimming pared 3 bases from V and 8 bases from J, leaving 23 bases between. CDR3 length: 17 amino acids. From germline, CDR1 is MDHEN and CDR2 SYDVKM. Filled out from reference TRBV28 and TRBJ2-1, the complete variable domain reads DVKVTQSSRYLVKRTGEKVFLECVQDMDHENMFWYRQDPGLGLRLIYFSYDVKMKEKGDIPEGYSVSREKKERFSLILESASTNQTSMYLCASSFGVGTRGRYEQFFGPGTRLTVL.

In its sample, this clonotype was seen a few times. This chain joins TRBV20-1 and TRBJ2-1; 12 bases line up with TRBD2. Germline CDR1 and CDR2: DFQATT and SNEGSKA (reference sequence). The CDR3 consists of 15 residues. Unmatched junction bases numbered 2, after V lost 1 base and J lost 4 bases. The CDR3 protein is CSARALAGGYNEQFF. The CDR3, as DNA: TGCAGTGCTAGAGCCCTAGCGGGAGGGTACAATGAGCAGTTCTTC.

This clonotype was observed a few times. The J gene is TRBJ2-7, the V gene TRBV12-3 or TRBV12-4, with TRBD1 matching over 7 bases. This CDR3 comprises 15 residues. The junction had 9 bases not matched to a gene; V was cut back by 5 bases and J by 2 bases. For the CDR3, the DNA is TGTGCCAGCAGTCCGAGACAGGGATCCCCCTACGAGCAGTACTTC. It encodes CASSPRQGSPYEQYF.